This TCR beta chain was sequenced in a study of control samples from healthy donors and cancer patients. Libraries were prepared by immunoSEQ multiplex PCR; TCRdb keeps only in-frame clonotypes and omits some of them. The repertoire holds some 99,000 clones, with more than 85% as singletons. Germline loops: CDR1 SGDLS, CDR2 YYNGEE. The CDR3 contains 15 residues. Trimming left V 3 bases short and J 2 bases short, with 14 bases between. The sequence was collected from a woman in her fifties or sixties in good health. The chain combines TRBV9 with TRBJ2-5; tentative D call: TRBD2 (7 bases). The material sequenced was blood. For the CDR3, the DNA is TGTGCCAGCAGCGAAGGGGGGGGGCTGCAAGAGACCCAGTACTTC. Translated, it gives CASSEGGGLQETQYF.